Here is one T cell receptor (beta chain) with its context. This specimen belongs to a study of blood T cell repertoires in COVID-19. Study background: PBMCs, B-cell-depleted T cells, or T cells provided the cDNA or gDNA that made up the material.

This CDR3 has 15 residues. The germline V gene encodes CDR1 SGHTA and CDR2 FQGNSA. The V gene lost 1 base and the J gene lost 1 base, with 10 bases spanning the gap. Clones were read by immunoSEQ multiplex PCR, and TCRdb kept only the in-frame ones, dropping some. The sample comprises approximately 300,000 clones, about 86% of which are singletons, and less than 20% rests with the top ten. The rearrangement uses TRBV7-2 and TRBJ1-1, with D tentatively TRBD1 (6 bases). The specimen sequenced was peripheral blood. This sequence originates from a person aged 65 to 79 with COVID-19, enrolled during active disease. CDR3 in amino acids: CASSLVAGANTEAFF. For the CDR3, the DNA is TGTGCCAGCAGCTTAGTCGCAGGGGCGAACACTGAAGCTTTCTTT.